One TCR beta chain is described in this entry. The data were obtained in a study of T-cell reconstitution after alpha-beta-depleted transplantation in children. This sample's TCRbeta library carried unique molecular identifier barcodes. TCRdb called the PCR reads again in MiXCR, with one record for every CDR3 protein. The sample holds approximately 390,000 distinct CDR3 sequences, roughly 11% seen once. Germline values: CDR1 LNHDA, CDR2 SQIVND (reference sequence). Trimming at V came to 4 bases and at J to 4 bases, leaving 16 bases not matched to a gene. This CDR3 spans 18 amino acids. The chain carries TRBV19 and TRBJ1-5, with 7 bases aligning to TRBD1. The source was PBMCs from the stem cell graft donor, collected from the stem cell graft. This TCR was sampled from a human donor who donated a stem cell graft to a child with acute myeloid leukemia. The CDR3 here is CASSTLTGMGSENQPQHF. The CDR3 region has the DNA TGTGCCAGTAGTACCTTGACAGGGATGGGGTCGGAAAATCAGCCCCAGCATTTT.